This T cell receptor beta chain was identified in a study of blood T cells in healthy people across ages. Study results and limitations: Roughly linear age-related decline in beta diversity appeared, significant by age approximately 40. The authors considered diversity estimates from one million T cells to be underestimates.

Regarding this clonotype: Its antigen is currently unknown.

CDR3 size: 16 residues. Germline CDR1 reads LGHNA; CDR2 reads YNFKEQ. V lost 3 bases and J 7 bases, leaving 21 bases between the germline ends. A J-beta primer mix and a sample-barcoded 5' primer were used in a second PCR of about 7 to 12 cycles. A template-switch adaptor with 12 random nucleotides tagged each cDNA molecule. In TCRdb, the 5' RACE reads were re-called with MiXCR into one record per CDR3 protein. The sample includes over a million distinct CDR3 sequences, approximately 59% of them seen just once. The sample was blood. The origin of this receptor is a man aged 18 to 30 in good health. This chain uses TRBV4-2 with TRBJ1-1; weak D call: TRBD1 (6 bases). This CDR3 is CASSHQRRTGYDEAFF. CDR3 DNA: TGTGCCAGCAGCCATCAACGAAGAACAGGGTATGATGAAGCTTTCTTT.